This T cell receptor (beta chain) was identified during a study of cytomegalovirus exposure and HLA in healthy donors. The junction had 4 bases not matched to a gene; V was cut back by 5 bases and J by 0 bases. CDR1 and CDR2 from the germline V gene are SEHNR and FQNEAQ (reference sequence). The CDR3 is made up of 14 amino acids. The PCR made use of 60 Vbeta and 13 Jbeta primers. Here immunoSEQ multiplex PCR was the method, and the copy in TCRdb shows in-frame clones only, minus some. The table has 150,000 to 200,000 clones, 78% seen once; the top ten hold 1.4%. The gene calls are TRBV7-9 and TRBJ2-7, with 7 bases fitting TRBD2. The sample was PBMCs. This clonotype originated in a male donor in good health and CMV-seronegative. CDR3 in amino acids: CASSDGTNSYEQYF. The CDR3 DNA follows: TGTGCCAGCAGCGACGGGACTAACTCCTACGAGCAGTACTTC. Full variable domain (outside the CDR3, taken from reference TRBV7-9 and TRBJ2-7): DTGVSQNPRHKITKRGQNVTFRCDPISEHNRLYWYRQTLGQGPEFLTYFQNEAQLEKSRLLSDRFSAERPKGSFSTLEIQRTEQGDSAMYLCASSDGTNSYEQYFGPGTRLTVT.